This T cell receptor beta chain was identified during a study of T cell responses to AZD1222 COVID-19 vaccine. CDR1 and CDR2 from the germline V gene are MNHNY and SVGAGI (reference sequence). Trimming stripped 5 bases from V and 6 bases from J, with 14 bases between. This CDR3 has 15 residues. Study results and limitations: Donors were chiefly white British, with a greater number of females, and clonal diversity was perhaps underestimated. Only 5 or 6 people who got AZD1222 tested seropositive at baseline.

Regarding this clone: The antigen is undetermined.

Sequenced by immunoSEQ multiplex PCR; TCRdb stores in-frame clones only, minus some. The sample has roughly 24,000 clones; about nine tenths are singletons. The sequence was obtained from an adult who received the AZD1222 COVID-19 vaccine. Source: peripheral blood, taken 28 days after the second AZD1222 dose. The rearrangement joins TRBV6-6 to TRBJ1-6, with a possible D match to TRBD1 (5 bases). The CDR3 DNA is TGTGCCAGCAGTCAGTTGGGGACGGGTAATTCACCCCTCCACTTT. Protein sequence: CASSQLGTGNSPLHF.